Given below is one T cell receptor (beta chain) in context. After removal of 4 bases from V and 1 base from J, the junction contained 3 bases not matched to a gene. This CDR3 region has 15 residues. Per the germline V gene, CDR1 is SGDLS and CDR2 is YYNGEE. Sequencing used immunoSEQ multiplex PCR; TCRdb keeps in-frame clones, though not all of them. This sample has 120,000 or so clones, with approximately 95% found just once. This entry comes from a study of control samples from healthy donors and cancer patients. The V and J genes are TRBV9 and TRBJ2-1; 9 nucleotides match TRBD1. The sequence came from a man aged 25 to 45 in good health. The sample comprised blood. Here the CDR3 DNA reads TGTGCCAGCAGCCCCGGGACAGGGTCCTACAATGAGCAGTTCTTC. Translation: CASSPGTGSYNEQFF.